These T cell receptor beta chains were read from a single sample in a study of technical replicates of blood from several donors. Generated by immunoSEQ multiplex PCR, the TCRdb table keeps only in-frame clones and is missing some. The data show over 55,000 clones, about 87% seen once. Sequenced: PBMCs. The source is a human donor in good health. Some clones in this sample may be carry-over from other donors' samples. CDR3s include the opening cysteine and the closing phenylalanine or tryptophan. Each record gives: J gene, V gene, clone size, D gene, CDR3 DNA, CDR3 protein. The D gene is left open where the match is weak. Rows may omit the clone size; those that give it use once, few, many or a size class.

J gene: TRBJ2-3; V gene: TRBV19; clone size: few; D gene: TRBD2; CDR3 DNA: TGTGCCAGTAGTACCGGACTAGCGGGAGATACGCAGTATTTT; CDR3 protein: CASSTGLAGDTQYF
J gene: TRBJ2-2; V gene: TRBV11-3; clone size: NA; D gene: TRBD2; CDR3 DNA: TGTGCCAGCAGCCCGGGACTAGCGGCGAACACCGGGGAGCTGTTTTTT; CDR3 protein: CASSPGLAANTGELFF
J gene: TRBJ1-1; V gene: TRBV6-4; clone size: NA; D gene: NA; CDR3 DNA: TGTGCCAGCAGTGACTCTGAAGGGGGTTCTGAAGCTTTCTTT; CDR3 protein: CASSDSEGGSEAFF
J gene: TRBJ1-2; V gene: TRBV28; clone size: NA; D gene: TRBD1; CDR3 DNA: TGTGCCAGCAGTTCCGGGACAGGGGCCTATGGCTACACCTTC; CDR3 protein: CASSSGTGAYGYTF
J gene: TRBJ2-2; V gene: TRBV7-3; clone size: once; D gene: TRBD1; CDR3 DNA: TGTGCCAGCAGCTTAACCACAGGGGCCGGCGGGGAGCTGTTTTTT; CDR3 protein: CASSLTTGAGGELFF
J gene: TRBJ2-1; V gene: TRBV5-6; clone size: NA; D gene: TRBD2; CDR3 DNA: TGTGCCAGCAGCCAATCGAGACTAGCGGGAAACAATGAGCAGTTCTTC; CDR3 protein: CASSQSRLAGNNEQFF
J gene: TRBJ1-2; V gene: TRBV19; clone size: few; D gene: NA; CDR3 DNA: TGTGCCAGTAACCTGAGACTCCTTGACGGGGACTATGGCTACACCTTC; CDR3 protein: CASNLRLLDGDYGYTF
J gene: TRBJ2-7; V gene: TRBV19; clone size: NA; D gene: TRBD1; CDR3 DNA: TGTGCCAGTAGTATTCGGAGGGGACAGGGGAACTACGAGCAGTACTTC; CDR3 protein: CASSIRRGQGNYEQYF
J gene: TRBJ1-1; V gene: TRBV4-3; clone size: NA; D gene: NA; CDR3 DNA: TGCGCCAGCAGCCACGCCGGGGGAGGCACTGAAGCTTTCTTT; CDR3 protein: CASSHAGGGTEAFF
J gene: TRBJ2-2; V gene: TRBV10-3; clone size: NA; D gene: NA; CDR3 DNA: TGTGCCATCAGTGAGCCGGGGAGGGGGGGCGTCGGGGAGCTGTTTTTT; CDR3 protein: CAISEPGRGGVGELFF
J gene: TRBJ2-2; V gene: TRBV27; clone size: NA; D gene: NA; CDR3 DNA: TGTGCCAGCAGTCCGGCCCCAGGAAACACCGGGGAGCTGTTTTTT; CDR3 protein: CASSPAPGNTGELFF
J gene: TRBJ2-7; V gene: TRBV6-1; clone size: NA; D gene: NA; CDR3 DNA: TGTGCCAGCAGTGATCAGGTCCACGAGCAGTACTTC; CDR3 protein: CASSDQVHEQYF
J gene: TRBJ2-3; V gene: TRBV4-1; clone size: NA; D gene: TRBD1; CDR3 DNA: TGCGCCAGCAGCGGGGACAGTTCAGGGTGGGTAGATACGCAGTATTTT; CDR3 protein: CASSGDSSGWVDTQYF
J gene: TRBJ2-2; V gene: TRBV12-5; clone size: NA; D gene: NA; CDR3 DNA: TGTGCTAGTGGTTTGGCCCAATGGGAGAAAGGCGGGGAGCTGTTTTTT; CDR3 protein: CASGLAQWEKGGELFF
J gene: TRBJ2-2; V gene: TRBV5-4; clone size: NA; D gene: TRBD2; CDR3 DNA: TGTGCCAGCAGCTCCAGGGAGGGCACCGGGGAGCTGTTTTTT; CDR3 protein: CASSSREGTGELFF
J gene: TRBJ1-3; V gene: TRBV4-2; clone size: NA; D gene: NA; CDR3 DNA: TGTGCCAGCAGCCAAGAGAGCGACAGGACGGGAAACACCATATATTTT; CDR3 protein: CASSQESDRTGNTIYF
J gene: TRBJ1-4; V gene: TRBV6-5; clone size: once; D gene: TRBD1; CDR3 DNA: TGTGCCAGCAGTTTGGGACAGACTAATGAAAAACTGTTTTTT; CDR3 protein: CASSLGQTNEKLFF
J gene: TRBJ2-5; V gene: TRBV29-1; clone size: NA; D gene: NA; CDR3 DNA: TGCAGCGTTGAAAGGCAGGACCGCGGGCGGGAGACCCAGTACTTC; CDR3 protein: CSVERQDRGRETQYF
J gene: TRBJ2-5; V gene: TRBV28; clone size: once; D gene: NA; CDR3 DNA: TGTGCCAGCAGGGTGAGGGAGACCCAGTACTTC; CDR3 protein: CASRVRETQYF
J gene: TRBJ2-3; V gene: TRBV30; clone size: few; D gene: NA; CDR3 DNA: TGTGCCTGGAGTGTACGGCTGGGGGGAGATACGCAGTATTTT; CDR3 protein: CAWSVRLGGDTQYF
J gene: TRBJ2-7; V gene: TRBV10-3; clone size: NA; D gene: NA; CDR3 DNA: TGTGCCATCATGGCCGCCGACTACGAGCAGTACTTC; CDR3 protein: CAIMAADYEQYF
J gene: TRBJ2-7; V gene: TRBV4-2; clone size: NA; D gene: NA; CDR3 DNA: TGTGCCAGCAGCCAAGTTGGTCAGGACTACGAGCAGTACTTC; CDR3 protein: CASSQVGQDYEQYF
J gene: TRBJ2-3; V gene: TRBV19; clone size: NA; D gene: NA; CDR3 DNA: TGTGCCAGTAGTATGTCCCTAACTGCAGATACGCAGTATTTT; CDR3 protein: CASSMSLTADTQYF
J gene: TRBJ2-5; V gene: TRBV7-9; clone size: NA; D gene: NA; CDR3 DNA: TGTGCCAGCAGTGTGGGCTCGGAGACCCAGTACTTC; CDR3 protein: CASSVGSETQYF
J gene: TRBJ2-2; V gene: TRBV11-2; clone size: NA; D gene: NA; CDR3 DNA: TGTGCCAGCAGAACGGACAGGAACACCGGGGAGCTGTTTTTT; CDR3 protein: CASRTDRNTGELFF
J gene: TRBJ1-6; V gene: TRBV5-8; clone size: NA; D gene: NA; CDR3 DNA: TGTGCCGCGGATAGGGGCCAGCGAGATAATTCACCCCTCCACTTT; CDR3 protein: CAADRGQRDNSPLHF
J gene: TRBJ1-2; V gene: TRBV6-5; clone size: NA; D gene: TRBD1; CDR3 DNA: TGTGCCACCCGAGGGACAGCTTATGGCTACACCTTC; CDR3 protein: CATRGTAYGYTF
J gene: TRBJ2-2; V gene: TRBV6-1; clone size: NA; D gene: NA; CDR3 DNA: TGTGCCAGCAGTCTCCGGGAGCTGTTTTTT; CDR3 protein: CASSLRELFF
J gene: TRBJ2-1; V gene: TRBV6-1; clone size: NA; D gene: TRBD1; CDR3 DNA: TGTGCCAGCAGTGAGGGTCAGGGGGCTAGCAATGAGCAGTTCTTC; CDR3 protein: CASSEGQGASNEQFF
J gene: TRBJ2-7; V gene: TRBV11-2; clone size: NA; D gene: NA; CDR3 DNA: TGTGCCAGCAGCTTAGACAGCGTCTACGAGCAGTACTTC; CDR3 protein: CASSLDSVYEQYF
J gene: TRBJ1-5; V gene: TRBV2; clone size: few; D gene: NA; CDR3 DNA: TGTGCCAGCACCCCGCGGTGGGGCAATCAGCCCCAGCATTTT; CDR3 protein: CASTPRWGNQPQHF
J gene: TRBJ2-1; V gene: TRBV4-3; clone size: NA; D gene: TRBD2; CDR3 DNA: TGCGCCAGCAGCCAAGATGGTCTAGCGGGGGGGATCTACAATGAGCAGTTCTTC; CDR3 protein: CASSQDGLAGGIYNEQFF
J gene: TRBJ2-3; V gene: TRBV10-3; clone size: NA; D gene: TRBD2; CDR3 DNA: TGTGCCATCACCCCTAGCGGTAGCACAGATACGCAGTATTTT; CDR3 protein: CAITPSGSTDTQYF
J gene: TRBJ2-1; V gene: TRBV19; clone size: NA; D gene: TRBD2; CDR3 DNA: TGTGCCACAAAGACGGGGGGATACAATGAGCAGTTCTTC; CDR3 protein: CATKTGGYNEQFF
J gene: TRBJ2-7; V gene: TRBV7-8; clone size: NA; D gene: TRBD2; CDR3 DNA: TGTGCCAGCAGCGAGGCCCCCCGGACTAGCGGGGGAGGCGAGCAGTACTTC; CDR3 protein: CASSEAPRTSGGGEQYF
J gene: TRBJ1-1; V gene: TRBV7-9; clone size: few; D gene: TRBD1; CDR3 DNA: TGTGCCAGCAGCTTAGCGGGGGGACAGGGAGTTTTCTTT; CDR3 protein: CASSLAGGQGVFF
J gene: TRBJ2-7; V gene: TRBV7-8; clone size: NA; D gene: TRBD1; CDR3 DNA: TGTGCCAGCAGCACGACAGGGGCCCACTACGAGCAGTACTTC; CDR3 protein: CASSTTGAHYEQYF
J gene: TRBJ2-2; V gene: TRBV5-4; clone size: NA; D gene: TRBD2; CDR3 DNA: TGTGCCAGCAGCTCGGCACTAGCGGGGCAGAACACCGGGGAGCTGTTTTTT; CDR3 protein: CASSSALAGQNTGELFF
J gene: TRBJ1-1; V gene: TRBV5-4; clone size: medium-sized; D gene: NA; CDR3 DNA: TGTGCCAGCAGCTGGGGAGGGGGCACTGAAGCTTTCTTT; CDR3 protein: CASSWGGGTEAFF
J gene: TRBJ1-2; V gene: TRBV7-5; clone size: NA; D gene: NA; CDR3 DNA: TGTGTCAGAAGCTTGCGGGACAGGGTCTATGGCTACACCTTC; CDR3 protein: CVRSLRDRVYGYTF
J gene: TRBJ1-2; V gene: TRBV5-4; clone size: NA; D gene: TRBD1; CDR3 DNA: TGTGCCAGCAATTCCGGGACAGCGCCTAACTATGGCTACACCTTC; CDR3 protein: CASNSGTAPNYGYTF
J gene: TRBJ1-2; V gene: TRBV9; clone size: NA; D gene: NA; CDR3 DNA: TGTGCCAGCAGCGTAAAGCCAGGGGATGGCTACACCTTC; CDR3 protein: CASSVKPGDGYTF
J gene: TRBJ2-1; V gene: TRBV10-3; clone size: NA; D gene: NA; CDR3 DNA: TGTGCCATCAGTGACTATTCCTACAATGAGCAGTTCTTC; CDR3 protein: CAISDYSYNEQFF
J gene: TRBJ2-2; V gene: TRBV30; clone size: NA; D gene: TRBD2; CDR3 DNA: TGTGCCTGCTCCGGGACTAGCAACACCGGGGAGCTGTTTTTT; CDR3 protein: CACSGTSNTGELFF
J gene: TRBJ2-3; V gene: TRBV5-4; clone size: NA; D gene: NA; CDR3 DNA: TGTGCCAGCAGCGGGCGTGCAGATACGCAGTATTTT; CDR3 protein: CASSGRADTQYF
J gene: TRBJ1-2; V gene: TRBV7-2; clone size: once; D gene: NA; CDR3 DNA: TGTGCCAGCAGCTCCGGGATTACAGAGACCTTC; CDR3 protein: CASSSGITETF
J gene: TRBJ2-6; V gene: TRBV28; clone size: NA; D gene: NA; CDR3 DNA: TGTGCCAGCAGTTTAGGAGGTTCTGGGGCCAACGTCCTGACTTTC; CDR3 protein: CASSLGGSGANVLTF
J gene: TRBJ2-3; V gene: TRBV5-1; clone size: NA; D gene: TRBD2; CDR3 DNA: TGCGCCAGCAGCTTGGGACTAGCGGGGGGCCCCCGCACAGATACGCAGTATTTT; CDR3 protein: CASSLGLAGGPRTDTQYF
J gene: TRBJ1-2; V gene: TRBV4-2; clone size: NA; D gene: TRBD1; CDR3 DNA: TGTGCCAGCAGCCAAGAAGGACAGGGGTGGTATGGCTACACCTTC; CDR3 protein: CASSQEGQGWYGYTF
J gene: TRBJ1-3; V gene: TRBV7-6; clone size: NA; D gene: TRBD1; CDR3 DNA: TGTGCCAGCAGCTCGTGGGACAGGGTTCATTTTCTCGGAAACACCATATATTTT; CDR3 protein: CASSSWDRVHFLGNTIYF
J gene: TRBJ2-1; V gene: TRBV7-9; clone size: NA; D gene: TRBD2; CDR3 DNA: TGTGCCAGCAGCGAAGGGACTAGCGGCCACAATGAGCAGTTCTTC; CDR3 protein: CASSEGTSGHNEQFF
J gene: TRBJ1-6; V gene: TRBV6-1; clone size: NA; D gene: NA; CDR3 DNA: TGTGCCAGCAGGGCGGATCCAAATAATTCACCCCTCCACTTT; CDR3 protein: CASRADPNNSPLHF
J gene: TRBJ2-7; V gene: TRBV6-5; clone size: NA; D gene: NA; CDR3 DNA: TGTGCCAGCAGTTACACAAGACAGGTCTCCTACGAGCAGTACTTC; CDR3 protein: CASSYTRQVSYEQYF